The text below deals with one TCR beta chain. CDR1 and CDR2 from the germline V gene are SGHTS and YDEGEE. Trimming removed 2 bases from V and 4 bases from J, with 2 bases in between. This CDR3 contains 11 residues. The data are from a study of control samples from healthy donors and cancer patients. The data were produced by immunoSEQ multiplex PCR, yet TCRdb's version contains in-frame clones alone and is incomplete. The profile shows 75,000 to 100,000 clones, around 83% of them singletons. Sequencing was done on a sample of blood. This TCR was sampled from a woman aged 45-59 years in good health. V and J are TRBV5-8 and TRBJ2-3; D remains unclear. This CDR3 reads CASSFPDTQYF. The CDR3, as DNA: TGTGCCAGCAGCTTCCCAGATACGCAGTATTTT.